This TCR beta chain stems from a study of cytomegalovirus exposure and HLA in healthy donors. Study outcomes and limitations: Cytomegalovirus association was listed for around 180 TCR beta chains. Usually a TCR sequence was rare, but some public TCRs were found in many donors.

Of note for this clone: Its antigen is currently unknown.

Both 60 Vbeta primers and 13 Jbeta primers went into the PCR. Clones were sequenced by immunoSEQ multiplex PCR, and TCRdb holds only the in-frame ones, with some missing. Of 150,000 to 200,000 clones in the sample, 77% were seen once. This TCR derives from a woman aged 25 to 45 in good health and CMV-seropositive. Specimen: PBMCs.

The CDR3 sequence: CASSLERGPWNEQFF. CDR3 in DNA: TGTGCCAGCAGCTTAGAAAGGGGGCCCTGGAATGAGCAGTTCTTC. The V and J genes are TRBV7-6 and TRBJ2-1; 7 bases agree with TRBD1. The germline V gene has CDR1 SGHVS and CDR2 FNYEAQ. CDR3 length equals 15 residues. V gave up 1 base and J gave up 7 bases; unmatched junction bases: 7. Full variable domain (remainder filled in from reference TRBV7-6 and TRBJ2-1): GAGVSQSPRYKVTKRGQDVALRCDPISGHVSLYWYRQALGQGPEFLTYFNYEAQQDKSGLPNDRFSAERPEGSISTLTIQRTEQRDSAMYRCASSLERGPWNEQFFGPGTRLTVL.